This TCR beta chain was sequenced in a study of blood T cell repertoires in COVID-19. About the research overall: Samples taken during acute and convalescent COVID-19 were collected in the United States, Italy and Spain.

Original analysis: Nucleated cell number was recorded as an estimate derived from reference gene primer amplification. Some clones are missing from TCRdb's copy, which holds only in-frame ones; the method was immunoSEQ multiplex PCR. The D gene and trimming were derived from the DNA, and the V and J assignments and clone size from that table. The sample records fewer than 250,000 clones, 75% to 85% being singletons. Between the trimmed V and J ends, which lost 6 bases and 2 bases, there was a span of 14 bases. Per the germline V gene, CDR1 is SGDLS and CDR2 is YYNGEE. The CDR3 consists of 14 residues.

The receptor's source is a human donor in a cohort sampled during active COVID-19. Sequencing input: peripheral blood. V gene TRBV9 combines with J gene TRBJ1-1; D remains ambiguous. The CDR3 bases are TGTGCCAGCACGCCGGGGTCCCAAAACACTGAAGCTTTCTTT. It specifies CASTPGSQNTEAFF.